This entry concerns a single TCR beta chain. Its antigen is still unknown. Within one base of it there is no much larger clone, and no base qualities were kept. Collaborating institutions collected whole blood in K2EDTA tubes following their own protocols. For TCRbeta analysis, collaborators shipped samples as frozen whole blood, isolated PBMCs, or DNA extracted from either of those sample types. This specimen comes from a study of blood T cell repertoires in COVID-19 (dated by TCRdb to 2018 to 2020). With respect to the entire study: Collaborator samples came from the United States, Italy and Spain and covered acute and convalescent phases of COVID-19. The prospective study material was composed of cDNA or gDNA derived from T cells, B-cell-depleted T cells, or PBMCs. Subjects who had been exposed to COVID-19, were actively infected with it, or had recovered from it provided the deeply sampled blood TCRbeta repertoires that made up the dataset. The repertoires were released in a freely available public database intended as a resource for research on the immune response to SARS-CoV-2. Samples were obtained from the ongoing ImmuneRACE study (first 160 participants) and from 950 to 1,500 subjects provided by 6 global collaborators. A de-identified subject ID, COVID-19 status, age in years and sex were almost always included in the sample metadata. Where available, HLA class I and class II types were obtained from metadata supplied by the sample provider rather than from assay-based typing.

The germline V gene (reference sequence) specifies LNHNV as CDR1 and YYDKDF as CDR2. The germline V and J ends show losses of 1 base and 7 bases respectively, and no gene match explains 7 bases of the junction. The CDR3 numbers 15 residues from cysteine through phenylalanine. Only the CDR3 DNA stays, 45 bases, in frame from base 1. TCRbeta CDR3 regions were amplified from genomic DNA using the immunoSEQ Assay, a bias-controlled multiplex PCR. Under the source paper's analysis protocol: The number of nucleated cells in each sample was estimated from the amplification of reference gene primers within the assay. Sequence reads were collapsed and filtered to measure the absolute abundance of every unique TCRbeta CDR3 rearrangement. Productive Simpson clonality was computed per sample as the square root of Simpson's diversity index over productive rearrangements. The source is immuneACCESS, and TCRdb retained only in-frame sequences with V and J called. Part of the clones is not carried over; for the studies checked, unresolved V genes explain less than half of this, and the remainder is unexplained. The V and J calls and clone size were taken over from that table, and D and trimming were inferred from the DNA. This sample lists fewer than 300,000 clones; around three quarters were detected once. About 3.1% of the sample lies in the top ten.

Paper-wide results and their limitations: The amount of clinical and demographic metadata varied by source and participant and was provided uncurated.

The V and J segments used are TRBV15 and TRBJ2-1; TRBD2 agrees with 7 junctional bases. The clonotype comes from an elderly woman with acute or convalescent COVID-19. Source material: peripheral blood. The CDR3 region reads CATSRALGGWNEQFF. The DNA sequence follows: TGTGCCACCAGCAGAGCCCTCGGGGGGTGGAATGAGCAGTTCTTC.